Described below is a single TCR beta chain sequence and its context. This clonotype was recorded many times. What this receptor recognizes is not known. Per-nucleotide qualities are absent, and no much larger clonotype sits a single base away. This specimen's time point label, interpreted: after trial treatment. What this sample's treatment or condition label stands for: LDRT plus nivolumab, ipilimumab, low-dose cyclophosphamide and aspirin (RACIN trial). Donors were enrolled in RACIN, a single-arm phase I dose-escalation trial combining nivolumab, ipilimumab, aspirin, low-dose cyclophosphamide and low-dose radiotherapy. Patients with advanced, TIL-negative solid tumors were considered eligible. The junction shows trimming of 5 bases on V and 0 bases on J, plus 11 bases between the germline ends. The CDR3 holds 14 amino acids from the cysteine to the phenylalanine. Only CDR3 DNA remains: 42 bases, in frame from the first base. CDR1 and CDR2 (SGHDT, YYEEEE) derive from the germline V gene.

These reads were obtained on an Illumina HiSeq 2500. To make first-strand cDNA, Superscript III was used along with a set of TRAV- and TRBV-specific primers so that both the TCRalpha and TCRbeta chains were covered. A roughly 22-cycle PCR with Phusion amplified the TCRs, pairing a constant-region primer with the adapter that was attached to the V primers. The isolated mRNA was amplified using the MessageAmp II aRNA Amplification Kit, with in vitro transcription performed for 15 to 20 hours at 37 degrees C. mRNA for TCR sequencing was isolated with the Dynabeads mRNA DIRECT Purification Kit. Indexed Illumina adapters were added in a second approximately 25-cycle Phusion PCR, and the resulting products were purified with AMPure XP beads. Per the source publication's procedure: Using custom Perl scripts, TCR sequences that encoded the same protein were pooled, out-of-frame sequences were dropped, and the abundance of each clonotype was calculated. Any TCR sequence backed by just one read was left out of the analysis. Among the metrics used to describe the repertoires were Shannon entropy, Gini index, clonality, richness, and the frequency of TCRs shared between repertoires. TCRdb took the public reads, trimmed them with fastp at Q25, ran MiXCR for clone calling and kept in-frame beta chains. Each record represents a unique CDR3 protein, reported with the most common genes and DNA among its rows. The V and J calls, along with clone size, are taken from TCRdb and not from the paper's own processing. The sample contains 95,000 to 100,000 distinct CDR3 sequences, less than 25% of them found a single time. The ten largest clones take up 4.1% of the sample.

The data are from a study of low-dose radiotherapy and immunotherapy resistance in tumors (dated by TCRdb to 2022 to 2024). Notes on the research overall: Cohort 1 received 0.5 Gy per fraction every 2 weeks, with a prescribed total PTV dose of 6.5 Gy. Aspirin 300 mg was taken orally once daily by patients for four cycles, starting on cycle 1 day 1. Cyclophosphamide 200 mg/m2 was given intravenously every two weeks, one day before each radiation and immunotherapy administration. The translational analysis covered eight patients: three from the first dose cohort and the first five from the second dose cohort. Cohort 2 received 1 Gy per fraction every two weeks, with a total of 13 Gy over 26 weeks. The trial did not randomize participants into treatment groups. Nivolumab and ipilimumab were both given intravenously, with nivolumab at a 240 mg flat dose every two weeks and ipilimumab at 1 mg/kg every six weeks.

Sample: PBMCs, taken after low-dose radiotherapy plus immunotherapy. The chain couples TRBV5-6 to TRBJ1-1, with the D gene uncertain. The TCR comes from a male donor with prostate cancer. The nucleotides read TGTGCCAGCAGTCACGGCCCCATGAACACTGAAGCTTTCTTT. Protein translation: CASSHGPMNTEAFF.